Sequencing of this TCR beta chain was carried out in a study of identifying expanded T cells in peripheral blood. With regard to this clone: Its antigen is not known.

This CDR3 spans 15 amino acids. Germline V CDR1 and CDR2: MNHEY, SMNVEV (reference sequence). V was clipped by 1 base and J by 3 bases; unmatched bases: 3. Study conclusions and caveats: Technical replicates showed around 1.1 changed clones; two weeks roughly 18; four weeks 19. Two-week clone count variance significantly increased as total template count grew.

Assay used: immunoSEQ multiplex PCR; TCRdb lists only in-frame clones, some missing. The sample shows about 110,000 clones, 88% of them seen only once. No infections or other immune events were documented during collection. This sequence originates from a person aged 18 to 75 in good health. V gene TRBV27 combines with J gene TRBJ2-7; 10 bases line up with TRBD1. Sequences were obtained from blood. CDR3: CASSLWGTGVYEQYF. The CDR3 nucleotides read TGTGCCAGCAGTTTATGGGGGACAGGGGTCTACGAGCAGTACTTC.